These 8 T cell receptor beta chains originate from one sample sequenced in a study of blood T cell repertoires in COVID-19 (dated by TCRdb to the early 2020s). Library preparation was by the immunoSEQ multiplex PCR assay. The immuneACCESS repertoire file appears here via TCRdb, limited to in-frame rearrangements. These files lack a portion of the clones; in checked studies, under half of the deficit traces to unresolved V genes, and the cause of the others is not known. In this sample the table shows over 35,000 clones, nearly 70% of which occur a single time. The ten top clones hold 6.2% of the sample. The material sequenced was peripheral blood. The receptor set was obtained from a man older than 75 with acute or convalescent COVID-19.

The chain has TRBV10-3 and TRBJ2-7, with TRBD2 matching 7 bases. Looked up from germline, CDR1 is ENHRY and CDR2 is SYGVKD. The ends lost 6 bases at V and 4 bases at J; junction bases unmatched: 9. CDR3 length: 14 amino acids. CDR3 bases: TGTGCCATCAGAGGCCCGGGACTATCGTACGAGCAGTACTTC. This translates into CAIRGPGLSYEQYF.

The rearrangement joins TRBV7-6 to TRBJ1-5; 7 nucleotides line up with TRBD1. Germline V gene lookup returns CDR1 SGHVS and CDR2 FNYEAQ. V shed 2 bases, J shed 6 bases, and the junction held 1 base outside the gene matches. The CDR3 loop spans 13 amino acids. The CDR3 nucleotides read TGTGCCAGCAGCTTACAGGGGGGTCAGCCCCAGCATTTT. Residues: CASSLQGGQPQHF. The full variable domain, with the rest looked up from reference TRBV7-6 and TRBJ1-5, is GAGVSQSPRYKVTKRGQDVALRCDPISGHVSLYWYRQALGQGPEFLTYFNYEAQQDKSGLPNDRFSAERPEGSISTLTIQRTEQRDSAMYRCASSLQGGQPQHFGDGTRLSIL.

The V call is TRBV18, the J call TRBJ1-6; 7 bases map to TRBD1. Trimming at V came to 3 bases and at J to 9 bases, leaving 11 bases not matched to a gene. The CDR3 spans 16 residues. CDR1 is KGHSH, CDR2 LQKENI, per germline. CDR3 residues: CASSPTTRQGGSPLHF. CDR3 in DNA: TGTGCCAGCTCACCCACGACTAGACAGGGTGGTTCACCCCTCCACTTT. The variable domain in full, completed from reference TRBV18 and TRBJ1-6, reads NAGVMQNPRHLVRRRGQEARLRCSPMKGHSHVYWYRQLPEEGLKFMVYLQKENIIDESGMPKERFSAEFPKEGPSILRIQQVVRGDSAAYFCASSPTTRQGGSPLHFGNGTRLTVT.

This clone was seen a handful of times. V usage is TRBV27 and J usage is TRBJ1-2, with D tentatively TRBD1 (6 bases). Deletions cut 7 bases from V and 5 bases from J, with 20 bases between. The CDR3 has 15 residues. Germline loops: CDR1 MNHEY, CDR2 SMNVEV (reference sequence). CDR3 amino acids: CASIPQGPSLYGYTF. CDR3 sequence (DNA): TGTGCCAGCATCCCACAGGGCCCCTCTTTATATGGCTACACCTTC.

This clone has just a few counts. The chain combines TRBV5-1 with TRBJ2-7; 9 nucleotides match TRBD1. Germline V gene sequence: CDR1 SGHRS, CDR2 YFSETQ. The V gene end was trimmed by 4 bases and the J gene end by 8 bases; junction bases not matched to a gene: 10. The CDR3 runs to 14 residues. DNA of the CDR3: TGCGCCAGCAGCCTGAACCAGGGACAGGGACAGCAGTACTTC. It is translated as CASSLNQGQGQQYF. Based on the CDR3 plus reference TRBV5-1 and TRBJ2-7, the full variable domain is KAGVTQTPRYLIKTRGQQVTLSCSPISGHRSVSWYQQTPGQGLQFLFEYFSETQRNKGNFPGRFSGRQFSNSRSEMNVSTLELGDSALYLCASSLNQGQGQQYFGPGTRLTVT.

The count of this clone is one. CDR3 amino acids: CASSLGQGNIGVEQFF. The DNA of the CDR3 is TGTGCCAGCTCACTTGGACAGGGGAATATCGGGGTTGAGCAGTTCTTC. The rearrangement links TRBV18 to TRBJ2-1; the match to TRBD1 covers 9 bases. This CDR3 spans 16 amino acids. Germline values: CDR1 KGHSH, CDR2 LQKENI. V dropped 4 bases and J dropped 9; count of bases not matched to a gene: 13.

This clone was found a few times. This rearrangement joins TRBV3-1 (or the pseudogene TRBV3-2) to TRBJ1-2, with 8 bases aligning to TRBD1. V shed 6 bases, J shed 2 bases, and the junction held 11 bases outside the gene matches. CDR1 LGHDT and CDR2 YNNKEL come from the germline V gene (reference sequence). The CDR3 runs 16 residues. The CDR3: CASRENQGAGNYGYTF. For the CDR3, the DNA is TGTGCCAGCAGAGAAAACCAGGGGGCAGGCAACTATGGCTACACCTTC.

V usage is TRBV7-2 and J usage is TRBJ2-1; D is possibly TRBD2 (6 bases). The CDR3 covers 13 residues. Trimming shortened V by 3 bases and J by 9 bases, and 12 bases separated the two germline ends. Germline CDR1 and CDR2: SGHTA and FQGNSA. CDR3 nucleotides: TGTGCCAGCAGCTTCCCCACTAGCAGTGAGCAGTTCTTC. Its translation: CASSFPTSSEQFF.